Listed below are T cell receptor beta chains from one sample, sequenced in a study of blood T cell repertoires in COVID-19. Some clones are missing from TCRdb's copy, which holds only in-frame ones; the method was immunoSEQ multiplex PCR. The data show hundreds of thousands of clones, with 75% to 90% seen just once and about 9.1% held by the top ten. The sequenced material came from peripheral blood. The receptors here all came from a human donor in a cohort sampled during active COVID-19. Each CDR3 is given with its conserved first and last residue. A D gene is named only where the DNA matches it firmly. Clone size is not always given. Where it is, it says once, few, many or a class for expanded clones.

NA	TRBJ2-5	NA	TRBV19	CASKGWGDAKETQYF	TGTGCCAGTAAGGGTTGGGGGGACGCAAAAGAGACCCAGTACTTC
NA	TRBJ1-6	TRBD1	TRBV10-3	CAISGGTGLNSPLHF	TGTGCCATCAGCGGAGGGACAGGCCTTAATTCACCCCTCCACTTT
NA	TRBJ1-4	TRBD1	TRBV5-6	CASSLQGASEKLFF	TGTGCCAGCAGCCTACAGGGGGCGAGTGAAAAACTGTTTTTT
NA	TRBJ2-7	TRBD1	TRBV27	CASSLTGTGRSRSPQYF	TGTGCCAGCAGTTTAACGGGGACAGGGCGGTCTCGGTCGCCCCAGTACTTC
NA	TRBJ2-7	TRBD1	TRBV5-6	CASSLQGTDYEQYF	TGTGCCAGCAGCTTACAGGGGACAGACTACGAGCAGTACTTC
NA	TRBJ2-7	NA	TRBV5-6	CASSLRDIYEQYF	TGTGCCAGCAGCTTGAGGGACATCTACGAGCAGTACTTC
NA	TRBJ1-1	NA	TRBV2	CASKRDTDTEAFF	TGTGCCAGCAAAAGGGACACTGACACTGAAGCTTTCTTT
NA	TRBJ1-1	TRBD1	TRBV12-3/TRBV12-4	CASRDRVTEAFF	TGTGCCAGCAGGGACAGGGTGACCGAAGCTTTCTTT
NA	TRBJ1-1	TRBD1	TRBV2	CASSESLWGTGVGAEAFF	TGTGCCAGCAGTGAGTCCTTGTGGGGGACAGGGGTCGGCGCTGAAGCTTTCTTT
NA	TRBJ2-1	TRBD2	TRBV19	CASSTTSGSNNEQFF	TGTGCCAGTAGTACGACTAGCGGGAGTAACAATGAGCAGTTCTTC
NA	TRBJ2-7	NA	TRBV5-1	CASSPLEGTYEQYF	TGCGCCAGCAGCCCCCTGGAGGGGACCTACGAGCAGTACTTC
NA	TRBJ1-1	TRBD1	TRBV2	CASSEGRGRLGTEAFF	TGTGCCAGCAGTGAAGGCAGGGGGCGCTTGGGCACTGAAGCTTTCTTT
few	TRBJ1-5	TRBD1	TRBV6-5	CASSAGQNNQPQHF	TGTGCCAGCAGCGCGGGACAGAACAATCAGCCCCAGCATTTT
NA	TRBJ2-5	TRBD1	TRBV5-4	CASSPGGGGKETQYF	TGTGCCAGCAGCCCAGGGGGCGGTGGGAAGGAGACCCAGTACTTC
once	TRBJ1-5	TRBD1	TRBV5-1	CASSLTPQGASQPQHF	TGCGCCAGCAGCTTGACCCCCCAGGGGGCGAGTCAGCCCCAGCATTTT
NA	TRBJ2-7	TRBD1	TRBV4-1	CASSRPGQVAYEQYF	TGCGCCAGCAGCCGGCCTGGACAGGTAGCCTACGAGCAGTACTTC
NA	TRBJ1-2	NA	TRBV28	CASDGTGNYGYTF	TGTGCCAGCGACGGAACAGGAAACTATGGCTACACCTTC
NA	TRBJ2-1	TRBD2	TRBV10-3	CAIKGLAGPEGEQFF	TGTGCCATCAAGGGACTAGCGGGGCCGGAGGGTGAGCAGTTCTTC
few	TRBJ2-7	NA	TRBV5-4	CASSPPGPRGYEQYF	TGTGCCAGCAGCCCTCCGGGTCCCCGAGGATACGAGCAGTACTTC
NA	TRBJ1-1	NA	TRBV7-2	CASRSDNSNTEAFF	TGTGCCAGCAGGTCGGACAACTCGAACACTGAAGCTTTCTTT
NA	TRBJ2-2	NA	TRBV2	CASSFTGTGELFF	TGTGCCAGCAGTTTTACGGGCACCGGGGAGCTGTTTTTT
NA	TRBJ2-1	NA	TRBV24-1	CATSAGDFDNEQFF	TGTGCCACCAGTGCCGGGGACTTCGACAATGAGCAGTTCTTC